The rows below give T cell receptor beta chains drawn from one sample of a study of shared clonotypes between healthy human individuals. Profiling relied on immunoSEQ multiplex PCR, and the TCRdb table lists in-frame clones only, not all of them. The repertoire consists of about 1.1 million clones, with 77% occurring once and the leading ten covering roughly 0.83%. Sequenced: memory CD4+ T cells from PBMCs. These receptors all stem from a man in his late teens or twenties in good health. Some clones in this sample may be carry-over from other donors' samples. Each CDR3 is given with its conserved first and last residue. A D gene is named only where the DNA matches it firmly. Expanded clones get a size class; other rows say once, few or many, or leave the size out.

d_call: -; v_call: TRBV2; clone_size: -; j_call: TRBJ1-6; cdr3_nt: TGTGCCAGCAGTGAAGGACGTGTCCTTAATTCACCCCTCCACTTT; cdr3_aa: CASSEGRVLNSPLHF
d_call: TRBD1; v_call: TRBV28; clone_size: -; j_call: TRBJ1-5; cdr3_nt: TGTGCCAGCAGGGGGAGAGGACAGGAAGGGGTTTTTAGCAATCAGCCCCAGCATTTT; cdr3_aa: CASRGRGQEGVFSNQPQHF
d_call: -; v_call: TRBV6-1; clone_size: once; j_call: TRBJ1-5; cdr3_nt: TGTGCCAGCAGTGAAGGGGTTATTAGCAATCAGCCCCAGCATTTT; cdr3_aa: CASSEGVISNQPQHF
d_call: -; v_call: TRBV5-1; clone_size: many; j_call: TRBJ1-5; cdr3_nt: TGCGCCAGCAGCTTCTCAGGCCATAGCAATCAGCCCCAGCATTTT; cdr3_aa: CASSFSGHSNQPQHF
d_call: -; v_call: TRBV9; clone_size: -; j_call: TRBJ2-1; cdr3_nt: TGTGCCAGCAGCGCAGGACAGTTTTGGTCCTACAATGAGCAGTTCTTC; cdr3_aa: CASSAGQFWSYNEQFF
d_call: TRBD2; v_call: TRBV30; clone_size: -; j_call: TRBJ2-7; cdr3_nt: TGTGCCTGGAGTGTACGTAGCGGGGTGCAGTACTTC; cdr3_aa: CAWSVRSGVQYF
d_call: -; v_call: TRBV5-1; clone_size: -; j_call: TRBJ1-2; cdr3_nt: TGCGCCAGCAGCTCCCAAACAGGGTTTTATGGCTACACCTTC; cdr3_aa: CASSSQTGFYGYTF
d_call: -; v_call: TRBV7-9; clone_size: -; j_call: TRBJ1-1; cdr3_nt: TGTGCCAGCAGCACGGGACAGAACACTGAAGCTTTCTTT; cdr3_aa: CASSTGQNTEAFF
d_call: -; v_call: TRBV28; clone_size: -; j_call: TRBJ2-4; cdr3_nt: TGTGCCAGCAGTTTATATACGCGGTTAGCCAAAAACATTCAGTACTTC; cdr3_aa: CASSLYTRLAKNIQYF
d_call: TRBD1; v_call: TRBV5-8; clone_size: -; j_call: TRBJ2-7; cdr3_nt: TGTGCCAGCAGCTACCGGGACAGAACCTACGAGCAGTACTTC; cdr3_aa: CASSYRDRTYEQYF